The 27 T cell receptor beta chains below come from one sample, sequenced in a study of T-cell memory formation after mild COVID-19. In TCRdb, the 5' RACE reads were re-called with MiXCR into one record per CDR3 protein. The table records about 200,000 distinct CDR3 sequences, around 9.5% of them present only once. The sample taken for sequencing was PBMCs or a T cell subset sorted from them (not recorded which). Receptors originate from a man between 18 and 35 years old who had mild COVID-19 (a few samples of this study predate the infection). Cell type and time point are not known.

The V gene is TRBV28, the J gene TRBJ2-3; D is unresolved. The CDR3 length is 15 residues. Germline CDR1 is MDHEN and CDR2 is SYDVKM. V dropped 1 base and J dropped 2 bases, with 10 bases sitting between them. The CDR3 reads CASSLLSTDTDTQYF. The CDR3 nucleotides are TGTGCCAGCAGTTTATTGAGTACAGACACAGATACGCAGTATTTT.

This sequence joins TRBV20-1 and TRBJ1-4; D is unresolved. This CDR3 comprises 15 residues. Per germline, CDR1 DFQATT and CDR2 SNEGSKA (reference sequence). V was trimmed by 1 base and J by 0 bases, leaving 9 bases between them. The chain's CDR3 is CSARAALATNEKLFF. Written as DNA, the CDR3 is TGCAGTGCTAGAGCAGCCCTTGCAACTAATGAAAAACTGTTTTTT.

This clonotype was detected only a few times. Germline and junction disagree at one end, which may indicate a read error. V gene TRBV7-7 combines with J gene TRBJ2-3; unclear D gene. CDR3 size: 13 residues. Germline V CDR1 and CDR2: SSHAT, FNYEAQ (reference sequence). This CDR3 reads CASSLVSSDTQYF. In nucleotides, the CDR3 is TGTGCTAGCAGCTTAGTTAGTTCAGATACGCAGTATTTT. Full variable domain (rest looked up from reference TRBV7-7 and TRBJ2-3): GAGVSQSPRYKVTKRGQDVTLRCDPISSHATLYWYQQALGQGPEFLTYFNYEAQPDKSGLPSDRFSAERPEGSISTLTIQRTEQRDSAMYRCASSLVSSDTQYFGPGTRLTVL.

The genes are TRBV12-5 and TRBJ1-1; 11 nucleotides agree with TRBD1. This CDR3 comprises 18 residues. CDR1 is LGHNT and CDR2 is FRNRAP in the germline V gene. V was pared by 0 bases and J by 1 base, with 7 bases of the junction left unmatched. This CDR3 reads CASGLVLGQGAKNTEAFF. CDR3 nucleotides: TGTGCTAGTGGTTTGGTACTAGGACAGGGGGCGAAGAACACTGAAGCTTTCTTT.

This clonotype was detected many times. The rearrangement joins TRBV5-1 to TRBJ2-3; TRBD1 might be the D (5 bases). Germline V CDR1 and CDR2: SGHRS, YFSETQ. Trimming shortened V by 5 bases and J by 2 bases, and 21 bases separated the two germline ends. The CDR3 length is 17 residues. The CDR3: CASRPQGPRRSTDTQYF. In DNA, the CDR3 is TGCGCCAGCAGGCCCCAGGGCCCTAGAAGATCCACAGATACGCAGTATTTT.

Here the CDR3 reads CSVDVSYNEQFF. CDR3 DNA: TGCAGTGTGGACGTTTCCTACAATGAGCAGTTCTTC. The chain has TRBV20-1 and TRBJ2-1; D call uncertain. CDR3 size: 12 residues. CDR1 and CDR2 (germline): DFQATT, SNEGSKA (reference sequence). Trimming removed 7 bases at V and 1 base at J, with 8 bases between.

This clonotype was observed many times. This rearrangement joins TRBV6-5 to TRBJ1-1; 10 bases match TRBD1. CDR1 and CDR2 from the germline V gene are MNHEY and SVGAGI. J lost 3 bases, V lost 6 bases, and 1 base had no gene match. The CDR3 has 13 residues. Here the CDR3 DNA reads TGTGCCAGCAGGGACAGGGGGGACACTGAAGCTTTCTTT. This sequence encodes CASRDRGDTEAFF.

This clonotype was detected only a few times. DNA for the CDR3: TGCGCCAGCAGCTTATGGCGGAGGGGACAAGAGACCCAGTACTTC. The encoded protein is CASSLWRRGQETQYF. The rearrangement joins TRBV5-1 to TRBJ2-5; D is possibly TRBD2 (6 bases). V gave up 2 bases and J gave up 2 bases, with 13 bases separating them. Germline CDR1 SGHRS, CDR2 YFSETQ. This CDR3 comprises 15 residues.

The V and J genes are TRBV3-1 and TRBJ1-2, with D uncertain. Deletions cut 0 bases from V and 8 bases from J, with 7 bases between. The V gene's germline CDR1 is LGHDT and CDR2 YNNKEL (reference sequence). The CDR3 extends over 12 amino acids. The CDR3: CASSQDGGGYTF. Written as DNA, the CDR3 is TGTGCCAGCAGCCAAGATGGTGGGGGCTACACCTTC. The full variable domain, rest sourced from reference TRBV3-1 and TRBJ1-2, is DTAVSQTPKYLVTQMGNDKSIKCEQNLGHDTMYWYKQDSKKFLKIMFSYNNKELIINETVPNRFSPKSPDKAHLNLHINSLELGDSAVYFCASSQDGGGYTFGSGTRLTVV.

The table lists this clonotype with many counts. The V and J genes are TRBV7-6 and TRBJ2-5; 10 nucleotides match TRBD1. The length of the CDR3 is 17 residues. Germline trimming cut 5 bases from V and 5 bases from J; bases unmatched to any gene: 14. Germline V CDR1 and CDR2: SGHVS, FNYEAQ. CDR3 sequence reads: CASSATGGQGRLETQYF. The CDR3 nucleotides are TGTGCCAGCAGCGCCACGGGGGGACAGGGGCGCTTGGAGACCCAGTACTTC.

This clonotype has ten or more counts. This chain uses TRBV18 with TRBJ2-2; TRBD1 is a possible D gene (6 bases). This CDR3 region has 14 residues. V lost 5 bases to trimming and J lost 2 bases, with 9 bases between them. CDR1 is KGHSH, CDR2 LQKENI, per germline. The CDR3 DNA is TGTGCCAGCTCAGCACAGGGAAACACCGGGGAGCTGTTTTTT. Its protein is CASSAQGNTGELFF.

This clonotype was detected only a few times. Given the absence of the conserved phenylalanine or tryptophan at the CDR3 end, a read error is likely. The limits of the CDR3 on the DNA are not certain, so only TCRdb's listed CDR3 is given. The V gene is TRBV20-1, the J gene TRBJ1-1. The CDR3 has 8 amino acids, counting both end residues. Germline V gene data show CDR1 as DFQATT and CDR2 as SNEGSKA (reference sequence). CDR3 protein: CSASGVEI.

Many counts were recorded for this clonotype. DNA of the CDR3: TGTGCCAGCAGCTTACTAACAGGGGGCTTGACAGATACGCAGTATTTT. Translated: CASSLLTGGLTDTQYF. The chain links TRBV7-6 to TRBJ2-3, with 9 positions matching TRBD1. Unmatched junction bases numbered 6, after V lost 2 bases and J lost 3 bases. Germline V gene data show CDR1 as SGHVS and CDR2 as FNYEAQ. The CDR3 is made up of 16 amino acids.

V and J are TRBV6-2 or TRBV6-3 and TRBJ2-5, with 14 bases matching TRBD2. The CDR3 length is 18 residues. CDR1 and CDR2 from the germline V gene are MNHEY and SVGEGT. The V gene end was trimmed by 2 bases and the J gene end by 2 bases; junction bases not matched to a gene: 7. CDR3 sequence reads: CASSYRRLAGGWQETQYF. The CDR3 DNA follows: TGTGCCAGCAGTTACCGCCGACTAGCGGGGGGGTGGCAAGAGACCCAGTACTTC.

The chain uses TRBV7-3 and TRBJ2-1, with D hard to call. From germline, CDR1 is SGHTA and CDR2 FQGTGA. The CDR3 is made up of 14 amino acids. The V end lost 1 base, the J end lost 7 bases, and 11 bases lay between the germline ends. The CDR3 DNA reads as TGTGCCAGCAGCTTAAACCCCGGGTATAATGAGCAGTTCTTC. It specifies CASSLNPGYNEQFF. Full variable domain (remainder filled in from reference TRBV7-3 and TRBJ2-1): GAGVSQTPSNKVTEKGKYVELRCDPISGHTALYWYRQSLGQGPEFLIYFQGTGAADDSGLPNDRFFAVRPEGSVSTLKIQRTERGDSAVYLCASSLNPGYNEQFFGPGTRLTVL.

This clonotype was counted between two and nine times. The J gene is TRBJ2-3, the V gene TRBV7-2; the D is unclear. This CDR3 comprises 12 residues. Germline CDR1 is SGHTA and CDR2 is FQGNSA. Trimming stripped 4 bases from V and 5 bases from J, with 7 bases between. The CDR3 protein is CASSSSVDTQYF. CDR3 nucleotides: TGTGCCAGCAGCTCCTCCGTAGATACGCAGTATTTT.

The V and J genes are TRBV15 and TRBJ2-3; D not resolved. CDR1 is LNHNV and CDR2 is YYDKDF in the germline V gene (reference sequence). V was clipped by 8 bases and J by 8 bases, with 11 bases between them. This CDR3 is built from 11 residues. The CDR3 DNA follows: TGTGCCACCCCCAGACTCGTTACGCAGTATTTT. Encoded protein: CATPRLVTQYF.

This clonotype appeared a few times. The chain couples TRBV29-1 to TRBJ1-2; 7 nucleotides agree with TRBD1. Germline V gives CDR1 SQVTM, CDR2 ANQGSEA. The V and J ends lost 7 bases and 5 bases, in that order; junction bases with no gene match: 4. This CDR3 has 11 residues. The CDR3 nucleotides read TGCAGCGCGGGACAGTCGTATGGCTACACCTTC. Translated: CSAGQSYGYTF. Drawing the rest from reference TRBV29-1 and TRBJ1-2, the complete variable domain is SAVISQKPSRDICQRGTSLTIQCQVDSQVTMMFWYRQQPGQSLTLIATANQGSEATYESGFVIDKFPISRPNLTFSTLTVSNMSPEDSSIYLCSAGQSYGYTFGSGTRLTVV.

At least ten counts were recorded for this clonotype. The junction departs from the called germline gene at one end, perhaps through a read error. J is TRBJ1-2 and V is TRBV5-1, with D maybe TRBD1 (5 bases). The length of the CDR3 is 13 residues. CDR1 and CDR2 from the germline V gene are SGHRS and YFSETQ. The CDR3 region is CASSLGRGYGYTF. CDR3 DNA sequence: TGTGCCAGCAGTTTAGGGAGGGGCTATGGCTACACCTTC.

This clonotype was counted between two and nine times. This sequence joins TRBV2 and TRBJ2-5; TRBD1 aligns across 8 bases. The J segment lost 5 bases and the V segment lost 9 bases, leaving 11 bases of the junction unmatched. The length of the CDR3 is 14 residues. Germline V gives CDR1 SNHLY, CDR2 FYNNEI. CDR3 protein: CASRQGATVETQYF. The DNA of the CDR3 is TGTGCCAGTAGGCAGGGGGCGACTGTCGAGACCCAGTACTTC.

This clonotype came up many times. V gene TRBV4-3 combines with J gene TRBJ2-1; tentative D call: TRBD1 (6 bases). CDR1 LGHNA and CDR2 YSLEER come from the germline V gene. The CDR3 loop spans 15 amino acids. V was clipped by 4 bases and J by 5 bases, with 15 bases between them. DNA for the CDR3: TGCGCCAGCAGCCGGAAATGGGACACCAACAATGAGCAGTTCTTC. It yields the protein CASSRKWDTNNEQFF.

This clonotype was counted at least ten times. The rearrangement uses TRBV2 and TRBJ1-1; D remains ambiguous. Germline loops: CDR1 SNHLY, CDR2 FYNNEI. Trimming removed 6 bases from V and 1 base from J, with 3 bases in between. The CDR3 sequence is 11 residues long. The CDR3 here is CASRENTEAFF. CDR3 nucleotide sequence: TGTGCCAGCAGGGAGAACACTGAAGCTTTCTTT. The whole variable domain, filled in from reference TRBV2 and TRBJ1-1, reads EPEVTQTPSHQVTQMGQEVILRCVPISNHLYFYWYRQILGQKVEFLVSFYNNEISEKSEIFDDQFSVERPDGSNFTLKIRSTKLEDSAMYFCASRENTEAFFGQGTRLTVV.

This clonotype has only a few counts. This chain uses TRBV4-1 with TRBJ2-5; the match to TRBD2 covers 8 bases. V shed 3 bases and J 2 bases; nucleotides not matched to a gene: 8. Germline lookup yields CDR1 MGHRA and CDR2 YSYEKL. The CDR3 extends over 16 amino acids. The CDR3 spells CASSQTGLGGQETQYF. The CDR3 DNA follows: TGCGCCAGCAGCCAGACGGGACTAGGAGGGCAAGAGACCCAGTACTTC.

This clonotype was seen a few times. This rearrangement joins TRBV7-2 to TRBJ2-3; unclear D gene. This CDR3 region has 15 residues. Between the trimmed V and J ends, which lost 1 base and 1 base, there was a span of 9 bases. In germline, CDR1 is SGHTA, CDR2 FQGNSA. The CDR3 DNA reads TGTGCCAGCAGCTTAGTCTTCGCGGGCACAGATACGCAGTATTTT. It is translated as CASSLVFAGTDTQYF.

A few counts support this clonotype. The V call is TRBV29-1, the J call TRBJ1-1, with TRBD1 identical over 8 bases. J was trimmed by 3 bases and V by 7 bases; bases with no gene match: 13. The CDR3 loop spans 15 amino acids. Germline-derived CDR1 and CDR2 are SQVTM and ANQGSEA. CDR3 protein: CSAALLTGGDTEAFF. The CDR3 DNA reads as TGCAGCGCCGCTCTCCTCACAGGGGGTGACACTGAAGCTTTCTTT.

This clonotype was counted only a few times. V and J are TRBV4-3 and TRBJ1-2, with 7 bases that match TRBD1. The junction had 14 bases not matched to a gene; V was cut back by 3 bases and J by 7 bases. The germline gives CDR1 LGHNA, CDR2 YSLEER. This CDR3 is built from 16 residues. The CDR3 DNA sequence: TGCGCCAGCAGCCATGAGCAGACAGGGATTTTCCGTGGCTACACCTTC. Residues: CASSHEQTGIFRGYTF.

The sample holds a few counts of this clonotype. This chain connects TRBV20-1 to TRBJ2-5; D not certain. V lost 2 bases, J lost 2 bases, and 9 bases lay in between. The CDR3 is made up of 13 amino acids. CDR1 and CDR2 (germline): DFQATT, SNEGSKA (reference sequence). The CDR3 region is CSARMGGQETQYF. CDR3 nucleotides: TGCAGTGCTAGAATGGGCGGTCAAGAGACCCAGTACTTC.